A single sample gave rise to the 29 T cell receptor beta chains below, sequenced in a study of blood T cell repertoires in COVID-19. Some clones are missing from TCRdb's copy, which holds only in-frame ones; the method was immunoSEQ multiplex PCR. In the table there are about 180,000 clones, 84% of which are singletons. The sequencing input was peripheral blood. The receptors come from a young man with active or convalescent COVID-19.

The chain combines TRBV6-4 with TRBJ1-4; 10 nucleotides match TRBD1. Germline assignment: CDR1 MRHNA and CDR2 SNTAGT. The V segment lost 7 bases and the J segment 4 bases; nucleotides outside the gene matches: 6. The CDR3 sequence is 15 residues long. The CDR3 sequence: CASTDRDRGNEKLFF. CDR3 coding DNA: TGTGCCAGCACCGACCGGGACAGGGGTAATGAAAAACTGTTTTTT.

The chain joins TRBV6-1 to TRBJ2-4; TRBD2 matches 7 bases. The CDR3 contains 13 residues. Looked up from germline, CDR1 is MNHNS and CDR2 is SASEGT. The ends lost 0 bases at V and 7 bases at J; junction bases unmatched: 0. CDR3 nucleotides: TGTGCCAGCAGTGAAGCCGGGGGGAACATTCAGTACTTC. It translates to CASSEAGGNIQYF.

The chain recombines TRBV4-1 with TRBJ1-1, with 7 bases identical to TRBD1. The length of the CDR3 is 14 residues. The germline V gene encodes CDR1 MGHRA and CDR2 YSYEKL. V shed 3 bases and J 2 bases; nucleotides not matched to a gene: 3. This chain's CDR3 is CASSQNRGNTEAFF. In DNA form, the CDR3 reads TGCGCCAGCAGCCAGAACAGGGGAAACACTGAAGCTTTCTTT.

The chain joins TRBV19 to TRBJ2-3; D is possibly TRBD2 (6 bases). Deletions cut 3 bases from V and 0 bases from J, with 13 bases between. The CDR3 is 16 amino acids. Looked up from germline, CDR1 is LNHDA and CDR2 is SQIVND (reference sequence). This chain's CDR3 is CASSINGRLSTDTQYF. The DNA for the CDR3 is TGTGCCAGTAGTATTAACGGGAGACTTAGCACAGATACGCAGTATTTT.

The CDR3 loop reads CASSPGTAPSTDTQYF. CDR3 sequence (DNA): TGCGCCAGCAGCCCCGGGACAGCCCCTAGCACAGATACGCAGTATTTT. This chain connects TRBV5-1 to TRBJ2-3; the match to TRBD1 covers 7 bases. CDR1 and CDR2 (germline): SGHRS, YFSETQ. The V gene end was trimmed by 4 bases and the J gene end by 0 bases; junction bases not matched to a gene: 8. CDR3 size: 16 residues.

The rearrangement joins TRBV27 to TRBJ1-5; D might be TRBD1 (6 bases). This CDR3 spans 16 amino acids. V shed 2 bases and J shed 7 bases, with 18 bases lying between them. In germline, CDR1 is MNHEY, CDR2 SMNVEV (reference sequence). The CDR3 loop reads CASSLRPGLQGQPQHF. The CDR3 DNA sequence: TGTGCCAGCAGTTTAAGGCCCGGGCTACAGGGCCAGCCCCAGCATTTT.

This chain links TRBV9 with TRBJ2-1; possibly TRBD1 for D (6 bases). The CDR3 sequence is 17 residues long. Germline V CDR1 and CDR2: SGDLS, YYNGEE. With 0 bases removed from V and 7 bases from J, the gap between germline ends came to 20 bases. The CDR3 DNA follows: TGTGCCAGCAGCGTAGGGCGAACAGGGATGTGGCGAAATGAGCAGTTCTTC. Its protein is CASSVGRTGMWRNEQFF.

V and J are TRBV18 and TRBJ1-1; 9 nucleotides match TRBD1. This CDR3 contains 18 residues. Germline V gene data show CDR1 as KGHSH and CDR2 as LQKENI. J gave up 1 base and V 4 bases, and 13 bases lay outside the gene matches. CDR3 sequence: CASSRRPTGGDENTEAFF. CDR3 nucleotides: TGTGCCAGCTCACGCCGACCAACAGGGGGCGACGAGAACACTGAAGCTTTCTTT. Filled out from reference TRBV18 and TRBJ1-1, the complete variable domain reads NAGVMQNPRHLVRRRGQEARLRCSPMKGHSHVYWYRQLPEEGLKFMVYLQKENIIDESGMPKERFSAEFPKEGPSILRIQQVVRGDSAAYFCASSRRPTGGDENTEAFFGQGTRLTVV.

The chain couples TRBV7-3 to TRBJ2-5; 9 positions agree with TRBD1. This CDR3 spans 13 amino acids. After removal of 4 bases from V and 5 bases from J, the junction contained 2 bases not matched to a gene. Germline values: CDR1 SGHTA, CDR2 FQGTGA. The CDR3 DNA sequence: TGTGCCAGCAGCTCGGACAGGGGCGAGACCCAGTACTTC. It codes for CASSSDRGETQYF.

The chain carries TRBV7-8 and TRBJ2-1, with 13 bases aligning to TRBD2. Germline CDR1 SGHVS, CDR2 FQNEAQ. The CDR3 extends over 16 amino acids. V was clipped by 3 bases and J by 8 bases; unmatched bases: 7. CDR3 region: CASSLDGTSGDDEQFF. The DNA for the CDR3 is TGTGCCAGCAGCTTGGACGGGACTAGCGGGGATGATGAGCAGTTCTTC.

This clone was counted a few times. The chain couples TRBV12-3 or TRBV12-4 to TRBJ1-3, with D hard to call. Between the trimmed V and J ends, which lost 4 bases and 1 base, there was a span of 5 bases. The CDR3 is 13 amino acids. The CDR3 loop is CASSSGSGNTIYF. The CDR3 DNA sequence: TGTGCCAGCAGTTCGGGTTCTGGAAACACCATATATTTT.

The chain joins TRBV18 to TRBJ2-1; D not resolved. This CDR3 spans 13 amino acids. V lost 4 bases, J lost 7 bases, and 11 bases lay in between. Germline lookup yields CDR1 KGHSH and CDR2 LQKENI. The DNA for the CDR3 is TGTGCCAGCTCACAGACGACGGGTAATGAGCAGTTCTTC. Translation: CASSQTTGNEQFF.

J is TRBJ1-3 and V is TRBV6-1; 9 bases match TRBD1. Germline assignment: CDR1 MNHNS and CDR2 SASEGT. V lost 5 bases and J lost 8; bases outside the gene matches: 7. CDR3 size: 14 residues. The CDR3 DNA follows: TGTGCCAGCAGTCATGGACAGGGGAAGGACACCATATATTTT. Translating it yields CASSHGQGKDTIYF.

The chain links TRBV28 to TRBJ2-2, with a weak D call TRBD1 (6 bases). The CDR3 sequence is 13 residues long. From germline, CDR1 is MDHEN and CDR2 SYDVKM. The V gene lost 8 bases and the J gene lost 1 base, with 8 bases spanning the gap. CDR3 DNA: TGTGCCAGCGGGGGCAGGAACACCGGGGAGCTGTTTTTT. This sequence encodes CASGGRNTGELFF.

The rearrangement joins TRBV6-1 to TRBJ2-7; D might be TRBD1 (6 bases). Trimming took off 2 bases at V and 5 bases at J, with 7 bases between the two ends. The germline gives CDR1 MNHNS, CDR2 SASEGT. The CDR3 consists of 12 residues. CDR3 sequence (DNA): TGTGCCAGCAGTGAAAACAGGGACGAGCAGTACTTC. It specifies CASSENRDEQYF.

About this clone itself: A junction boundary mismatches the germline segment, possibly from a read error. V gene TRBV27 combines with J gene TRBJ2-7, with a possible D match to TRBD2 (5 bases). The CDR3 is made up of 14 amino acids. Germline V gene sequence: CDR1 MNHEY, CDR2 SMNVEV (reference sequence). The CDR3 is CASSVSTRVYEQYF. The CDR3 DNA reads TGTGCCAGCAGTGTATCAACGAGGGTATACGAGCAGTACTTC.

This rearrangement joins TRBV19 to TRBJ2-7; TRBD1 matches at 8 bases. The CDR3 is 14 amino acids. V dropped 6 bases and J dropped 2; count of bases not matched to a gene: 6. The germline V gene encodes CDR1 LNHDA and CDR2 SQIVND (reference sequence). Here the CDR3 reads CASRTGERTYEQYF. The DNA for the CDR3 is TGTGCCAGTAGGACAGGGGAAAGGACCTACGAGCAGTACTTC.

The CDR3: CASSLVRTSDSYEQYF. The CDR3 DNA reads as TGCGCCAGCAGCTTGGTACGGACTAGCGACTCCTACGAGCAGTACTTC. V gene TRBV5-1 combines with J gene TRBJ2-7; TRBD2 agrees at 9 bases. With 0 bases clipped from V and 0 bases from J, the junction kept 4 bases outside the gene matches. Per germline, CDR1 SGHRS and CDR2 YFSETQ. This CDR3 comprises 16 residues.

The table lists this clone with a few counts. This chain connects TRBV6-1 to TRBJ2-5; 15 bases are shared with TRBD2. After removal of 4 bases from V and 4 bases from J, the junction contained 13 bases not matched to a gene. The length of the CDR3 is 19 residues. CDR1 and CDR2 from the germline V gene are MNHNS and SASEGT. In DNA form, the CDR3 reads TGTGCCAGCAGTGCACAGAGCCCAGGACTAGCGGGAGGGGTAGAGACCCAGTACTTC. It is translated as CASSAQSPGLAGGVETQYF.

V and J are TRBV27 and TRBJ2-1, with a weak D call TRBD2 (5 bases). The CDR3 spans 12 residues. V dropped 3 bases and J dropped 7 bases, with 7 bases sitting between them. CDR1 is MNHEY, CDR2 SMNVEV, per germline (reference sequence). In nucleotides, the CDR3 is TGTGCCAGCAGTTTCCGGGGAAATGAGCAGTTCTTC. It encodes CASSFRGNEQFF.

Concerning this clone: Sequence at one end of the junction differs from germline and may be a read error. The CDR3 reads CASSLAGLAGETQYF. CDR3 coding DNA: TGTGCTAGCAGCTTAGCGGGGCTAGCGGGAGAGACCCAGTACTTC. V is TRBV7-7 and J is TRBJ2-5; TRBD2 matches at 8 bases. Germline V gene data show CDR1 as SSHAT and CDR2 as FNYEAQ (reference sequence). The CDR3 is made up of 15 amino acids.

This clone was picked up one time. The rearrangement links TRBV6-5 to TRBJ2-3, with a possible D match to TRBD2 (5 bases). Deletions cut 5 bases from V and 4 bases from J, with 16 bases between. The CDR3 consists of 15 residues. CDR1 and CDR2 from the germline V gene are MNHEY and SVGAGI. As DNA, the CDR3 is TGTGCCAGCAGTACCGATTTTCGGACTGCAGATACGCAGTATTTT. Its translation is CASSTDFRTADTQYF.

J is TRBJ2-7 and V is TRBV5-1; D ambiguous. V lost 4 bases and J lost 3, with 20 bases in between. The CDR3 has 16 amino acids. The germline V gene has CDR1 SGHRS and CDR2 YFSETQ. The CDR3 sequence is CASSPSMGTRNYEQYF. The CDR3 nucleotides are TGCGCCAGCAGCCCCTCAATGGGTACCAGGAACTACGAGCAGTACTTC. The full variable domain, its missing parts supplied by reference TRBV5-1 and TRBJ2-7, is KAGVTQTPRYLIKTRGQQVTLSCSPISGHRSVSWYQQTPGQGLQFLFEYFSETQRNKGNFPGRFSGRQFSNSRSEMNVSTLELGDSALYLCASSPSMGTRNYEQYFGPGTRLTVT.

The chain joins TRBV24-1 to TRBJ1-2, with D uncertain. CDR1 is KGHDR and CDR2 is SFDVKD in the germline V gene. The V end was cut by 8 bases, the J end by 0 bases, with 6 bases between. The length of the CDR3 is 12 residues. In nucleotides, the CDR3 is TGTGCCACCAATACTGCTAACTATGGCTACACCTTC. It encodes CATNTANYGYTF.

The chain is built from TRBV5-1 and TRBJ2-5, with D possibly matching TRBD1 (5 bases). CDR1 SGHRS and CDR2 YFSETQ come from the germline V gene. There are 13 residues in the CDR3. Between the trimmed V and J ends, which lost 3 bases and 1 base, there was a span of 7 bases. CDR3 loop: CASSSTVQETQYF. The CDR3 nucleotides read TGCGCCAGCAGCTCGACAGTCCAAGAGACCCAGTACTTC.

This clone has a handful of counts. V and J are TRBV12-5 and TRBJ2-7; 8 bases are a match to TRBD1. Germline V gene data show CDR1 as LGHNT and CDR2 as FRNRAP. The V segment lost 6 bases and the J segment 7 bases; nucleotides outside the gene matches: 11. The CDR3 contains 14 residues. CDR3 in DNA: TGTGCTAGTGGGGATAACGGACAGGGCTGGGAGCAGTACTTC. This encodes CASGDNGQGWEQYF.

The V and J genes are TRBV19 and TRBJ2-1; D might be TRBD1 (6 bases). Germline values: CDR1 LNHDA, CDR2 SQIVND (reference sequence). V was clipped by 9 bases and J by 4 bases, with 13 bases between them. The CDR3 runs to 13 residues. CDR3 sequence reads: CASPMDSYNEQFF. The CDR3 region has the DNA TGTGCCAGCCCTATGGACAGTTACAATGAGCAGTTCTTC.

The chain employs TRBV7-2 and TRBJ2-5, with D possibly being TRBD2 (5 bases). Germline V gene lookup returns CDR1 SGHTA and CDR2 FQGNSA. Trimming left V 0 bases short and J 1 base short, with 6 bases between. This CDR3 is 14 amino acids long. The CDR3 sequence: CASSLAGIQETQYF. CDR3 nucleotides: TGTGCCAGCAGCTTAGCCGGGATCCAAGAGACCCAGTACTTC.

This rearrangement joins TRBV14 to TRBJ1-1; D might be TRBD1 (6 bases). The CDR3 is 14 amino acids. V lost 0 bases to trimming and J lost 5 bases, with 10 bases between them. Germline loops: CDR1 SGHDN, CDR2 FVKESK. The CDR3 DNA reads TGTGCCAGCAGCCAAGAGGGGGCACGGACTGAAGCTTTCTTT. Protein sequence: CASSQEGARTEAFF. The whole variable domain, filled in from reference TRBV14 and TRBJ1-1, reads EAGVTQFPSHSVIEKGQTVTLRCDPISGHDNLYWYRRVMGKEIKFLLHFVKESKQDESGMPNNRFLAERTGGTYSTLKVQPAELEDSGVYFCASSQEGARTEAFFGQGTRLTVV.